Following are 16 T cell receptor beta chains from one sample sequenced in a study of T cell responses to AZD1222 COVID-19 vaccine. Clones were sequenced by immunoSEQ multiplex PCR, and TCRdb holds only the in-frame ones, with some missing. The sample has just over 70,000 clones, roughly 85% seen once. The specimen comprised peripheral blood, sampled on day 0 of AZD1222 vaccination. The source is an adult in good health.

This clone was picked up one time. V is TRBV5-6 and J is TRBJ1-1; D is unresolved. CDR3 size: 15 residues. The ends were cut back, 4 bases at V and 1 base at J, with 14 bases in the middle. From germline, CDR1 is SGHDT and CDR2 YYEEEE. Here the CDR3 DNA reads TGTGCCAGCAGCGCGTCCGGACTAGGGAACACTGAAGCTTTCTTT. It encodes CASSASGLGNTEAFF.

Here the CDR3 reads CASTGGDGYTF. CDR3 nucleotide sequence: TGTGCCAGCACTGGGGGCGATGGCTACACCTTC. V is TRBV7-9 and J is TRBJ1-2, with D maybe TRBD1 (6 bases). Germline values: CDR1 SEHNR, CDR2 FQNEAQ (reference sequence). The CDR3 sequence is 11 residues long. V lost 7 bases and J lost 6, with 9 bases in between.

The chain combines TRBV15 with TRBJ2-1; D unclear. Trimming stripped 5 bases from V and 1 base from J, with 9 bases between. CDR1 and CDR2 (germline): LNHNV, YYDKDF (reference sequence). This CDR3 is 14 amino acids long. The CDR3 nucleotides are TGTGCCACCAGCGACGGGTTATCCTACAATGAGCAGTTCTTC. Its protein product is CATSDGLSYNEQFF.

Turning to this clone: Other DNA sequences in the same sample also yield this CDR3. This chain connects TRBV6-6 to TRBJ2-7, with TRBD1 as a possible D gene (5 bases). From germline, CDR1 is MNHNY and CDR2 SVGAGI (reference sequence). The CDR3 contains 13 residues. V gave up 6 bases and J gave up 4 bases, with 13 bases separating them. The CDR3 nucleotides are TGTGCCAGCAGCCCACGACAGATTTACGAGCAGTACTTC. Its protein product is CASSPRQIYEQYF.

This chain joins TRBV7-2 and TRBJ2-5, with 11 bases identical to TRBD2. Germline CDR1 reads SGHTA; CDR2 reads FQGNSA. The CDR3 is 13 amino acids. The V gene end was trimmed by 5 bases and the J gene end by 13 bases; junction bases not matched to a gene: 9. As DNA, the CDR3 is TGTGCCAGCAGCGAGACTAGCGGGGCCACGCGGTACTTC. Its protein product is CASSETSGATRYF.

This clone was observed at least ten times. This sequence joins TRBV7-9 and TRBJ2-7; 9 nucleotides align to TRBD2. This CDR3 is built from 18 residues. The V gene end was trimmed by 5 bases and the J gene end by 0 bases; junction bases not matched to a gene: 14. Germline V gene sequence: CDR1 SEHNR, CDR2 FQNEAQ (reference sequence). The CDR3: CASSHTVASGIPSYEQYF. The CDR3 DNA reads as TGTGCCAGCAGCCACACCGTGGCTAGCGGGATACCCTCCTACGAGCAGTACTTC.

V usage is TRBV11-1 and J usage is TRBJ2-3; the D is unclear. The germline CDR1 and CDR2 sequences are SGHAT and FQDESV (reference sequence). V was cut by 4 bases and J by 9 bases, with 8 bases left in between. This CDR3 has 11 residues. The CDR3 DNA is TGTGCCAGCAGCTCAAGACGGACGCAGTATTTT. Encoded protein: CASSSRRTQYF.

The V gene is TRBV19, the J gene TRBJ1-5; D possibly corresponds to TRBD1 (5 bases). This CDR3 region has 17 residues. Trimming left V 1 base short and J 4 bases short, with 17 bases between. Per the germline V gene, CDR1 is LNHDA and CDR2 is SQIVND (reference sequence). CDR3 loop: CASSIGAGTSLNQPQHF. The CDR3 DNA follows: TGTGCCAGTAGTATAGGGGCCGGGACTTCACTTAATCAGCCCCAGCATTTT. The full variable domain, with the rest looked up from reference TRBV19 and TRBJ1-5, is DGGITQSPKYLFRKEGQNVTLSCEQNLNHDAMYWYRQDPGQGLRLIYYSQIVNDFQKGDIAEGYSVSREKKESFPLTVTSAQKNPTAFYLCASSIGAGTSLNQPQHFGDGTRLSIL.

This rearrangement joins TRBV19 to TRBJ2-3; D call uncertain. V lost 4 bases to trimming and J lost 4 bases, with 12 bases between them. Germline CDR1 is LNHDA and CDR2 is SQIVND (reference sequence). This CDR3 comprises 14 residues. The CDR3 nucleotides are TGTGCCAGTAGTAGGGCGGTGGAATCAGATACGCAGTATTTT. This codes for CASSRAVESDTQYF.

V usage is TRBV6-5 and J usage is TRBJ2-2; tentative D call: TRBD2 (7 bases). Trimming removed 6 bases at V and 7 bases at J, with 18 bases between. The CDR3 loop spans 15 amino acids. Per germline, CDR1 MNHEY and CDR2 SVGAGI. In nucleotides, the CDR3 is TGTGCCAGCAGCGTAGGGGGGGCCGGAGGCGGGGAGCTGTTTTTT. Protein: CASSVGGAGGGELFF.

V and J are TRBV29-1 and TRBJ1-2, with TRBD1 as a possible D gene (6 bases). V lost 4 bases and J 0 bases, leaving 15 bases between the germline ends. The CDR3 has 15 amino acids. From germline, CDR1 is SQVTM and CDR2 ANQGSEA. CDR3: CSVGGAGPPNYGYTF. CDR3 in DNA: TGCAGCGTTGGGGGGGCAGGACCCCCTAACTATGGCTACACCTTC.

The J gene is TRBJ1-5, the V gene TRBV7-8; 8 nucleotides match TRBD1. J was trimmed by 6 bases and V by 0 bases; bases with no gene match: 7. Germline CDR1 SGHVS, CDR2 FQNEAQ. This CDR3 has 16 amino acids. CDR3 sequence: CASSLAIQGAGQPQHF. The DNA for the CDR3 is TGTGCCAGCAGCTTAGCGATCCAGGGGGCCGGTCAGCCCCAGCATTTT.

The V call is TRBV5-8, the J call TRBJ1-5, with D possibly being TRBD1 (6 bases). The CDR3 is 15 amino acids. From germline, CDR1 is SGHTS and CDR2 YDEGEE. V was cut by 0 bases and J by 4 bases, with 11 bases left in between. The CDR3 coding sequence is TGTGCCAGCAGCTTGGTTAATCAGGGGAATCAGCCCCAGCATTTT. Translation: CASSLVNQGNQPQHF.

V and J are TRBV11-2 and TRBJ2-1; D gene ambiguous. Per the germline V gene, CDR1 is SGHAT and CDR2 is FQNNGV. The CDR3 contains 11 residues. Trimming took 2 bases from V and 5 from J, leaving 1 base between them. The CDR3 region is CASSLHNEQFF. The CDR3 DNA reads as TGTGCCAGCAGCTTACACAATGAGCAGTTCTTC.

This clone was picked up one time. The chain combines TRBV6-5 with TRBJ2-5, with D possibly being TRBD1 or TRBD2 (5 bases each). Germline CDR1 MNHEY, CDR2 SVGAGI. This CDR3 region has 12 residues. The germline V and J ends were trimmed by 11 bases and 9 bases, with 19 bases remaining between them. The CDR3 bases are TGTGCCCTAGCACGGCCTCAAGGGGCCCAGTACTTC. This translates into CALARPQGAQYF.

V gene TRBV5-6 combines with J gene TRBJ1-2; 7 bases agree with TRBD1. The V gene end was trimmed by 4 bases and the J gene end by 2 bases; junction bases not matched to a gene: 5. The CDR3 contains 14 residues. Germline V gives CDR1 SGHDT, CDR2 YYEEEE. This chain's CDR3 is CASSPGGTNYGYTF. For the CDR3, the DNA is TGTGCCAGCAGCCCAGGGGGGACCAACTATGGCTACACCTTC.